Detailed here is one TCR beta chain. Its antigen is unidentified. Trimming removed 4 bases from V and 5 bases from J, with 6 bases in between. This CDR3 region has 10 residues. Germline V gene data show CDR1 as DFQATT and CDR2 as SNEGSKA (reference sequence). The source of the sample is a study of T cell responses to AZD1222 COVID-19 vaccine. The wider study: Second doses at about 4 or about 12 weeks were pooled.

Profiled with immunoSEQ multiplex PCR; TCRdb holds only in-frame clones, not every one. The data show 150,000 or so clones, 80% to 90% seen once. General observations from the study: Among the donors, most were white British and more were female, and clonal diversity was possibly underestimated. Along spike, vaccine-associated CD4 TCRs were found throughout, with dominance at 160-218 and 743-854.

Specimen: peripheral blood, collected on day 0 of AZD1222 vaccination. This sequence was found in an adult in good health. The V call is TRBV20-1, the J call TRBJ2-7; D not resolved. DNA for the CDR3: TGCAGTGCTACGATTCACGAGCAGTACTTC. The encoded protein is CSATIHEQYF.